Each of the 23 T cell receptor beta chains below was sequenced from the same sample in a study of blood T cell repertoires in COVID-19. Libraries were prepared by immunoSEQ multiplex PCR; TCRdb keeps only in-frame clonotypes and omits some of them. This repertoire shows some 170,000 clones, approximately 86% found once; its top ten account for around 3.9%. The sample comprised peripheral blood. These receptors all come from a woman aged 55-70 years who had recovered from COVID-19.

This rearrangement joins TRBV28 to TRBJ1-2; 8 bases line up with TRBD1. After removal of 5 bases from V and 9 bases from J, the junction contained 11 bases not matched to a gene. The CDR3 is 14 amino acids. Germline values: CDR1 MDHEN, CDR2 SYDVKM. This CDR3 is CASSLLYRGVSYTF. Here the CDR3 DNA reads TGTGCCAGCAGTCTTCTTTACAGGGGGGTCAGCTACACCTTC.

This CDR3 reads CASSAGTGWYGYTF. The DNA of the CDR3 is TGTGCCAGCAGTGCCGGGACAGGGTGGTATGGCTACACCTTC. The chain recombines TRBV6-6 with TRBJ1-2, with TRBD1 matching over 9 bases. Trimming took 5 bases from V and 5 from J; bases not matched to a gene: 6. CDR1 and CDR2 (germline): MNHNY, SVGAGI (reference sequence). This CDR3 comprises 14 residues.

The V and J genes are TRBV4-1 and TRBJ2-3; D may be TRBD2 (5 bases). The V and J ends lost 3 bases and 8 bases respectively, with 27 bases between them. CDR3 length: 18 residues. The germline gives CDR1 MGHRA, CDR2 YSYEKL. This CDR3 reads CASSHHEGRIVYTGTQYF. CDR3 nucleotides: TGCGCCAGCAGCCATCACGAGGGTAGGATTGTCTACACGGGTACGCAGTATTTT.

The J gene is TRBJ1-2, the V gene TRBV6-1, with a tentative D call TRBD1 (6 bases). This CDR3 has 14 amino acids. Trimming took 1 base from V and 4 from J, leaving 10 bases between them. The V gene's germline CDR1 is MNHNS and CDR2 SASEGT. The CDR3: CASSEVGGPYGYTF. The CDR3 region has the DNA TGTGCCAGCAGTGAAGTCGGGGGGCCCTATGGCTACACCTTC.

V usage is TRBV5-1 and J usage is TRBJ2-7; 7 nucleotides agree with TRBD2. The CDR3 spans 14 residues. The germline V gene encodes CDR1 SGHRS and CDR2 YFSETQ. The V segment lost 2 bases and the J segment 4 bases; nucleotides outside the gene matches: 6. In DNA form, the CDR3 reads TGCGCCAGCAGCTTCCTGACTAGCTCGTACGAGCAGTACTTC. It translates to CASSFLTSSYEQYF.

The gene calls are TRBV9 and TRBJ2-7; D gene uncertain. V was trimmed by 3 bases and J by 7 bases, leaving 8 bases between them. This CDR3 region has 11 residues. Germline loops: CDR1 SGDLS, CDR2 YYNGEE. CDR3 residues: CASSGRGEQYF. As DNA, the CDR3 is TGTGCCAGCAGCGGCCGAGGAGAGCAGTACTTC.

This chain uses TRBV19 with TRBJ1-2; D may be TRBD1 (6 bases). V was clipped by 3 bases and J by 3 bases, with 11 bases between them. From germline, CDR1 is LNHDA and CDR2 SQIVND (reference sequence). The CDR3 sequence is 14 residues long. CDR3 sequence (DNA): TGTGCCAGTAGTATTCAGGGGCTCGACTATGGCTACACCTTC. It specifies CASSIQGLDYGYTF.

This chain uses TRBV11-3 with TRBJ1-1; the D gene is possibly TRBD1 (5 bases). Germline assignment: CDR1 SGHNT and CDR2 YENEEA. The CDR3 totals 13 residues. Between the trimmed V and J ends, which lost 5 bases and 5 bases, there was a span of 12 bases. The DNA for the CDR3 is TGTGCCAGCAGCCGCGGGGGGGAGACTGAAGCTTTCTTT. Protein sequence: CASSRGGETEAFF.

The J gene is TRBJ2-7, the V gene TRBV4-3; D unclear. Germline V gene data show CDR1 as LGHNA and CDR2 as YSLEER. The CDR3 consists of 12 residues. The V and J ends lost 0 bases and 7 bases respectively, with 7 bases between them. For the CDR3, the DNA is TGCGCCAGCAGCCAAGACCGTACAGAGCAGTACTTC. It specifies CASSQDRTEQYF.

This sequence joins TRBV6-6 and TRBJ2-4, with 9 bases matching TRBD1. The germline V gene has CDR1 MNHNY and CDR2 SVGAGI (reference sequence). Trimming at V came to 8 bases and at J to 2 bases, leaving 10 bases not matched to a gene. The length of the CDR3 is 16 residues. The CDR3 protein is CASSSTGGMTKNIQYF. CDR3 in DNA: TGTGCCAGCTCATCGACAGGGGGTATGACCAAAAACATTCAGTACTTC.

CDR3 bases: TGTGCCAGCAGTTTAAGGGGCGCGAACACTGAAGCTTTCTTT. Encoded protein: CASSLRGANTEAFF. The rearrangement links TRBV27 to TRBJ1-1; TRBD1 might be the D (5 bases). Germline-derived CDR1 and CDR2 are MNHEY and SMNVEV (reference sequence). The CDR3 is 14 residues long. V lost 2 bases and J lost 1, with 8 bases in between.

This clone was seen a handful of times. DNA for the CDR3: TGTGCCAGCAGTTTATGGGCTGAGCAGTACTTC. Protein sequence: CASSLWAEQYF. The rearrangement uses TRBV28 and TRBJ2-7, with D unresolved. The CDR3 extends over 11 amino acids. The V gene's germline CDR1 is MDHEN and CDR2 SYDVKM. V gave up 0 bases and J gave up 7 bases, with 4 bases separating them.

The chain combines TRBV6-5 with TRBJ1-1; 9 nucleotides align to TRBD1. The CDR3 consists of 13 residues. The V gene's germline CDR1 is MNHEY and CDR2 SVGAGI. Trimming took 7 bases from V and 4 from J; bases not matched to a gene: 4. CDR3 protein: CASTQTGGTEAFF. The CDR3 region has the DNA TGTGCCAGCACCCAGACAGGGGGCACTGAAGCTTTCTTT.

In its sample, this clone was seen once. This rearrangement joins TRBV3-1 (or the pseudogene TRBV3-2) to TRBJ2-1; 10 bases agree with TRBD2. Looked up from germline, CDR1 is LGHDT and CDR2 is YNNKEL (reference sequence). The V and J ends lost 2 bases and 7 bases, in that order; junction bases with no gene match: 5. This CDR3 comprises 15 residues. Here the CDR3 reads CASSQPSGGRNEQFF. DNA of the CDR3: TGTGCCAGCAGCCAACCTAGCGGGGGTAGAAATGAGCAGTTCTTC.

This chain connects TRBV5-4 to TRBJ1-2; D may be TRBD1 (6 bases). The length of the CDR3 is 16 residues. V lost 3 bases to trimming and J lost 4 bases, with 19 bases between them. Per germline, CDR1 SGHNT and CDR2 YYREEE (reference sequence). Written as DNA, the CDR3 is TGTGCCAGCAGCTCGCAACAGGGAACCCCTAGCTATGGCTACACCTTC. This codes for CASSSQQGTPSYGYTF.

The rearrangement links TRBV18 to TRBJ2-1, with D unresolved. CDR1 KGHSH and CDR2 LQKENI come from the germline V gene. This CDR3 has 13 amino acids. With 6 bases removed from V and 0 bases from J, the gap between germline ends came to 6 bases. CDR3 DNA: TGTGCCAGCTCCAGAAGCTCCTACAATGAGCAGTTCTTC. It specifies CASSRSSYNEQFF.

This chain connects TRBV2 to TRBJ1-2, with 7 bases aligning to TRBD1. The CDR3 loop spans 14 amino acids. The germline gives CDR1 SNHLY, CDR2 FYNNEI. V lost 6 bases and J lost 2; bases outside the gene matches: 6. The CDR3 is CASSEGARNYGYTF. The DNA of the CDR3 is TGTGCCAGCAGCGAGGGGGCGCGGAACTATGGCTACACCTTC.

This clone was recorded only once. The chain couples TRBV21-1 to TRBJ1-2; the DNA was not compared with TRBD1, the D call given in the table. TRBV21-1 is designated a pseudogene. The CDR3 consists of 17 residues. CDR3 sequence (DNA): TGTGCCAACCCCTCCCGGCCCCGGGACAGGGTAAACTATGGCTACACCTTC. Translation gives CANPSRPRDRVNYGYTF.

This clone was seen once. The chain is built from TRBV4-1 and TRBJ1-6, with 8 bases lining up with TRBD1. This CDR3 comprises 16 residues. Germline trimming cut 1 base from V and 6 bases from J; bases unmatched to any gene: 5. The germline CDR1 and CDR2 sequences are MGHRA and YSYEKL. CDR3 amino acids: CASSQGRGQGNSPLHF. In DNA, the CDR3 is TGCGCCAGCAGCCAAGGCAGGGGGCAGGGTAATTCACCCCTCCACTTT.

This chain connects TRBV21-1 to TRBJ1-2. TRBV21-1 is a listed pseudogene. This CDR3 region has 14 residues. DNA for the CDR3: TGTGCCAGCAGCAAGGAGGGGCAGGGTCATGGCTACACCTTC. Protein: CASSKEGQGHGYTF.

The rearrangement joins TRBV2 to TRBJ1-1; TRBD1 is a possible D gene (6 bases). This CDR3 comprises 13 residues. Germline CDR1 reads SNHLY; CDR2 reads FYNNEI. Trimming removed 2 bases from V and 4 bases from J, with 8 bases in between. CDR3 nucleotide sequence: TGTGCCAGCAGTGAACAGGGGAGCACTGAAGCTTTCTTT. It yields the protein CASSEQGSTEAFF.

The V gene is TRBV30, the J gene TRBJ2-5, with D possibly TRBD2 on 6 matching bases. The CDR3 has 14 residues. Trimming removed 0 bases from V and 2 bases from J, with 10 bases in between. Germline V gene sequence: CDR1 GTSNPN, CDR2 SVGIG (reference sequence). DNA of the CDR3: TGTGCCTGGAGTGTTCCGGGGAGGCAAGAGACCCAGTACTTC. Translated: CAWSVPGRQETQYF.

The chain carries TRBV10-3 and TRBJ2-3; D unclear. Germline loops: CDR1 ENHRY, CDR2 SYGVKD. The CDR3 is 15 residues long. The V end lost 0 bases, the J end lost 5 bases, and 12 bases lay between the germline ends. CDR3 nucleotide sequence: TGTGCCATCAGTGAGTCGAGCGCATACGGAGATACGCAGTATTTT. Translation: CAISESSAYGDTQYF.